Ten or more counts support the clone carrying this T cell receptor beta chain. The antigen is undetermined. From 2 million PBMCs stored at -80 C, the unsorted libraries were generated. The cDNA came from 5'RACE, which used 10-nucleotide random UMIs. TCRdb reprocessed the 5' RACE reads via MiXCR and lists one record per CDR3 protein. This sample has about 74,000 distinct CDR3 sequences; approximately 5.2% occur once, and the top ten carry approximately 7.4%. The data stem from a study of neurological immune-mediated disorders. Whole-study results and caveats: Repertoires from 18 of 34 multiple sclerosis patients grouped phylogenetically into a related-CDR3 cluster, suggesting a possible signature.

CDR1 is MNHEY, CDR2 SMNVEV, per germline (reference sequence). Trimming took 5 bases from V and 2 from J; bases not matched to a gene: 7. This CDR3 region has 17 residues. The sequencing input was PBMCs. This TCR was sampled from a man between 18 and 35 years old with multiple sclerosis. This chain links TRBV27 with TRBJ2-7; 15 bases are shared with TRBD2. CDR3: CASSPRTSGGVPYEQYF. The CDR3 DNA follows: TGTGCCAGCAGTCCGAGGACTAGCGGGGGGGTTCCCTACGAGCAGTACTTC.